This T cell receptor (beta chain) was retrieved from a study of control samples from healthy donors and cancer patients (dated by TCRdb to 2018 to 2020). On this clone itself: Its antigen has not been determined. Within one base of it there is no much larger clone, and no base qualities were kept.

CDR1 LNHDA and CDR2 SQIVND are derived from the germline V gene (reference sequence). Its CDR3 holds 15 amino acids, cysteine through phenylalanine. Of all the DNA, just the CDR3 is kept, 45 bases in frame from base 1. Relative to germline, V is missing 6 bases and J is missing 0 bases, with 4 bases of the junction outside any gene match. Receptors were amplified or captured by the immunoSEQ multiplex PCR assay. TCRdb carries this immuneACCESS record with in-frame sequences only. Its versions omit some clonotypes, under half of them owing to an unresolved V gene in the studies checked, with the rest unexplained. The sample records 55,000 to 90,000 clones, nearly 85% of which are singletons. The ten largest clones take up roughly 28% of the sample.

Sequencing was done on a sample of blood. The chain is assembled from TRBV19 and TRBJ2-5; the central 10 bases match TRBD2. This sequence was found in a man aged 45 to 65 in good health. CDR3 region: CASRSGRAYQETQYF. The nucleotide sequence is TGTGCCAGTAGGAGCGGGAGGGCGTACCAAGAGACCCAGTACTTC.